These 15 T cell receptor beta chains share one sample of origin, sequenced in a study of Ad26.COV2.S vaccination and SARS-CoV-2 variants. Specified treatment: roughly 19 received Ad26.COV2.S at low or high dose, single or two shots; several received placebo; per-sample allocation not given. Specimens were obtained on day 63 following the first vaccine or placebo injection. Some clones are missing from TCRdb's copy, which holds only in-frame ones; the method was immunoSEQ multiplex PCR. The sample consists of roughly 700,000 clones, 89% of them appearing once. Sequenced material: peripheral blood, taken in a trial of Ad26.COV2.S vaccine versus placebo. Receptor source: a person between 18 and 59 years old who received the Ad26.COV2.S COVID-19 vaccine or a placebo.

CDR3 residues: CAWNTGNYEQYF. The CDR3 DNA follows: TGTGCCTGGAACACAGGGAACTACGAGCAGTACTTC. The J gene is TRBJ2-7, the V gene TRBV30, with a weak D call TRBD1 (6 bases). V was pared by 4 bases and J by 3 bases, with 10 bases between. The length of the CDR3 is 12 residues. The V gene's germline CDR1 is GTSNPN and CDR2 SVGIG (reference sequence).

Here the CDR3 DNA reads TGCAGCGTTGAAGGGAGGCGGACTCGGCAAGAGACCCAGTACTTC. Amino acid sequence: CSVEGRRTRQETQYF. This chain uses TRBV29-1 with TRBJ2-5, with TRBD2 as a possible D gene (5 bases). The V end lost 1 base, the J end lost 2 bases, and 14 bases lay between the germline ends. The CDR3 runs 15 residues. CDR1 and CDR2 from the germline V gene are SQVTM and ANQGSEA.

V gene TRBV27 combines with J gene TRBJ2-7; 9 nucleotides align to TRBD2. There are 16 residues in the CDR3. V was pared by 6 bases and J by 2 bases, with 11 bases of the junction left unmatched. Germline CDR1 reads MNHEY; CDR2 reads SMNVEV (reference sequence). The CDR3 protein is CASSRRGTSRTYEQYF. DNA of the CDR3: TGTGCCAGCAGCCGCAGGGGGACTAGCCGAACCTACGAGCAGTACTTC.

This chain uses TRBV7-8 with TRBJ1-5; no reliable D call. The V gene lost 1 base and the J gene lost 6 bases, with 7 bases spanning the gap. The CDR3 runs to 13 residues. From germline, CDR1 is SGHVS and CDR2 FQNEAQ. CDR3 loop: CASSLDRGQPQHF. The CDR3, as DNA: TGTGCCAGCAGCTTAGACCGAGGTCAGCCCCAGCATTTT.

The chain joins TRBV29-1 to TRBJ1-1; the D gene is possibly TRBD1 (6 bases). V shed 7 bases and J shed 1 base, with 22 bases lying between them. The CDR3 runs 16 residues. Germline V gene data show CDR1 as SQVTM and CDR2 as ANQGSEA. The DNA for the CDR3 is TGCAGCGCTATTCAAGGGGGGAGCCTGGGGAACACTGAAGCTTTCTTT. The encoded protein is CSAIQGGSLGNTEAFF.

This chain uses TRBV10-3 with TRBJ1-4, with 8 bases lining up with TRBD1. V was pared by 7 bases and J by 7 bases, with 5 bases of the junction left unmatched. The V gene's germline CDR1 is ENHRY and CDR2 SYGVKD. This CDR3 is 13 amino acids long. As DNA, the CDR3 is TGTGCCATCAAAGGACAGGGAGGTGAAAAACTGTTTTTT. Its protein is CAIKGQGGEKLFF.

This clone was observed a handful of times. The V gene is TRBV5-1, the J gene TRBJ2-1; TRBD2 agrees at 9 bases. The CDR3 length is 15 residues. Germline V lookup: CDR1 SGHRS, CDR2 YFSETQ. Trimming took 0 bases from V and 6 from J; bases not matched to a gene: 4. CDR3 in DNA: TGCGCCAGCAGCTTGGAGGGGACTAGCCGCAATGAGCAGTTCTTC. It translates to CASSLEGTSRNEQFF. The variable domain in full, with the rest retrieved from reference TRBV5-1 and TRBJ2-1, is KAGVTQTPRYLIKTRGQQVTLSCSPISGHRSVSWYQQTPGQGLQFLFEYFSETQRNKGNFPGRFSGRQFSNSRSEMNVSTLELGDSALYLCASSLEGTSRNEQFFGPGTRLTVL.

This chain joins TRBV19 and TRBJ1-5; D is unclear. From germline, CDR1 is LNHDA and CDR2 SQIVND (reference sequence). V lost 1 base and J 11 bases, leaving 12 bases between the germline ends. The CDR3 is made up of 13 amino acids. The CDR3, as DNA: TGTGCCAGTAGTATAGTTGGCCCTGGGGCCCAGCATTTT. Translated, it gives CASSIVGPGAQHF. Full variable domain (remainder filled in from reference TRBV19 and TRBJ1-5): DGGITQSPKYLFRKEGQNVTLSCEQNLNHDAMYWYRQDPGQGLRLIYYSQIVNDFQKGDIAEGYSVSREKKESFPLTVTSAQKNPTAFYLCASSIVGPGAQHFGDGTRLSIL.

This clone was recorded only once. J is TRBJ2-2 and V is TRBV5-1, with D uncertain. Germline assignment: CDR1 SGHRS and CDR2 YFSETQ. Trimming shortened V by 4 bases and J by 6 bases, and 13 bases separated the two germline ends. The CDR3 spans 14 residues. Here the CDR3 reads CASSAGWGPGELFF. The CDR3 DNA is TGCGCCAGCAGCGCCGGATGGGGTCCCGGGGAGCTGTTTTTT.

This clone was picked up a small number of times. The chain links TRBV9 to TRBJ1-6; D not certain. This CDR3 contains 17 residues. Trimming took 3 bases from V and 5 from J, leaving 18 bases between them. Germline CDR1 SGDLS, CDR2 YYNGEE. The CDR3 DNA reads TGTGCCAGCAGCGCCTCCACGGCAGGCCATAATAATTCACCCCTCCACTTT. Translated: CASSASTAGHNNSPLHF.

J is TRBJ1-1 and V is TRBV3-1 (or the pseudogene TRBV3-2); maybe TRBD1 (6 bases). V was cut by 4 bases and J by 11 bases, with 17 bases left in between. The CDR3 is made up of 13 amino acids. The germline gives CDR1 LGHDT, CDR2 YNNKEL (reference sequence). CDR3 amino acids: CASSLQGKGSAFF. In nucleotides, the CDR3 is TGTGCCAGCAGCCTCCAGGGGAAAGGTTCGGCTTTCTTT.

This chain joins TRBV9 and TRBJ1-2; TRBD1 is a possible D gene (5 bases). Deletions cut 4 bases from V and 5 bases from J, with 9 bases between. In germline, CDR1 is SGDLS, CDR2 YYNGEE. The CDR3 consists of 12 residues. The CDR3 reads CASSLGTYGYTF. CDR3 bases: TGTGCCAGCAGCTTGGGGACGTATGGCTACACCTTC. Supplemented by reference TRBV9 and TRBJ1-2, the full variable domain reads DSGVTQTPKHLITATGQRVTLRCSPRSGDLSVYWYQQSLDQGLQFLIQYYNGEERAKGNILERFSAQQFPDLHSELNLSSLELGDSALYFCASSLGTYGYTFGSGTRLTVV.

This chain joins TRBV30 and TRBJ1-1; D ambiguous. V lost 4 bases and J 7 bases, leaving 13 bases between the germline ends. Germline-derived CDR1 and CDR2 are GTSNPN and SVGIG (reference sequence). The CDR3 runs to 12 residues. CDR3 coding DNA: TGTGCCTGGAATTTGGGCGGGGTTGAAGCTTTCTTT. Residues: CAWNLGGVEAFF. Variable domain in full (rest from reference TRBV30 and TRBJ1-1): SQTIHQWPATLVQPVGSPLSLECTVEGTSNPNLYWYRQAAGRGLQLLFYSVGIGQISSEVPQNLSASRPQDRQFILSSKKLLLSDSGFYLCAWNLGGVEAFFGQGTRLTVV.

In the case of this clone: Other DNA sequences in the same sample also yield this CDR3. This chain connects TRBV7-8 to TRBJ1-6, with D uncertain. There are 13 residues in the CDR3. Trimming cost V 3 bases and J 5 bases, with 5 bases left between them. Germline CDR1 reads SGHVS; CDR2 reads FQNEAQ. The CDR3 nucleotides read TGTGCCAGCAGCTTCCGAGATAATTCACCCCTCCACTTT. This encodes CASSFRDNSPLHF.

The rearrangement links TRBV10-1 to TRBJ1-1; a possible D gene is TRBD1 (6 bases). Germline assignment: CDR1 WNHNN and CDR2 SYGVQD (reference sequence). V was pared by 3 bases and J by 3 bases, with 11 bases between. The CDR3 sequence is 14 residues long. The CDR3 sequence is CASSEGGGYTEAFF. CDR3 sequence (DNA): TGCGCCAGCAGTGAAGGAGGGGGGTACACTGAAGCTTTCTTT.